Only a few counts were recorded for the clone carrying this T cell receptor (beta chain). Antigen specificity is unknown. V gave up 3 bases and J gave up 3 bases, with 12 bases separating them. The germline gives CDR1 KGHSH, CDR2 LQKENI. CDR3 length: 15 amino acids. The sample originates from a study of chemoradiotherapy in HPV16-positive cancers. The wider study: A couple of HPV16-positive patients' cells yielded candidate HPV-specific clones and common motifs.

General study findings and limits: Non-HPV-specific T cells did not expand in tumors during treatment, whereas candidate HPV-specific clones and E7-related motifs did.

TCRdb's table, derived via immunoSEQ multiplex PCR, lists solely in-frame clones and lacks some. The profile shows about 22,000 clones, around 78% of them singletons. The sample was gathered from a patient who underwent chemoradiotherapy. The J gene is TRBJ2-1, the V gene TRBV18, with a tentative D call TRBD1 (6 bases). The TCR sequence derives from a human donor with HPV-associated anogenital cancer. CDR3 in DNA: TGTGCCAGCTCACCTCCGGACAGATACTACAATGAGCAGTTCTTC. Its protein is CASSPPDRYYNEQFF.